A single sample gave rise to the 19 T cell receptor beta chains below, sequenced in a study of T cells in Graves' hyperthyroidism and ophthalmopathy. The CDR3 regions of TCR beta were amplified from RNA transcripts. During a first-round RT-PCR of the TCR CDR3, the HTBI primer set was used. TCRdb redid the calling of the multiplex PCR reads with MiXCR, one entry per CDR3 protein. The sample has 200,000 to 300,000 distinct CDR3 sequences, approximately 23% seen once. The sequenced sample was blood. The receptor set was obtained from a woman aged 35 to 49 with Graves' ophthalmopathy.

This clonotype was picked up many times. The V call is TRBV12-3 or TRBV12-4, the J call TRBJ2-4; D gene unclear. Trimming shortened V by 7 bases and J by 0 bases, and 13 bases separated the two germline ends. This CDR3 has 15 amino acids. CDR3 nucleotides: TGTGCCAGCATCCTGGACCAAATAGCCAAAAACATTCAGTACTTC. As protein: CASILDQIAKNIQYF.

This clonotype was detected ten times or more. Compared with germline, one end of the junction differs, possibly owing to a read error. The rearrangement joins TRBV6-5 to TRBJ1-2, with 7 bases matching TRBD1. Germline lookup yields CDR1 MNHEY and CDR2 SVGAGI. There are 12 residues in the CDR3. The CDR3, as DNA: TGTGCCAGCCAGATCGAAAGGGGGCAGCGCTTCTTC. Encoded protein: CASQIERGQRFF.

This clonotype has at least ten counts. The chain joins TRBV7-2 to TRBJ1-1; 7 bases fit TRBD1. V was clipped by 3 bases and J by 11 bases; unmatched bases: 9. Per the germline V gene, CDR1 is SGHTA and CDR2 is FQGNSA. CDR3 size: 13 residues. In nucleotides, the CDR3 is TGTGCCAGCAGCTTTAAGGGGGCGCATACGGCTTTCTTT. Encoded protein: CASSFKGAHTAFF.

This clonotype has a single count. The chain has TRBV5-1 and TRBJ1-2, with no clear D. Trimming left V 4 bases short and J 8 bases short, with 15 bases between. This CDR3 has 13 residues. CDR1 SGHRS and CDR2 YFSETQ come from the germline V gene. The CDR3 loop reads CASSPLEASGYTF. CDR3 bases: TGCGCCAGCAGCCCTCTGGAGGCCAGCGGCTACACCTTC.

This chain's CDR3 is CASSARQGRTDTQYF. As DNA, the CDR3 is TGTGCCAGCAGCGCAAGGCAGGGACGCACAGATACGCAGTATTTT. The chain carries TRBV9 and TRBJ2-3, with D perhaps matching TRBD1 or TRBD2 (5 bases each). CDR1 is SGDLS and CDR2 is YYNGEE in the germline V gene. V lost 3 bases to trimming and J lost 1 base, with 12 bases between them. This CDR3 region has 15 residues.

Ten or more counts support this clonotype. The gene calls are TRBV12-3 or TRBV12-4 and TRBJ2-3; a weak D match, TRBD2 (5 bases). This CDR3 spans 15 amino acids. V dropped 8 bases and J dropped 0 bases, with 15 bases sitting between them. The DNA for the CDR3 is TGTGCCAGCGGCGGCCCCCGACTAAGCACAGATACGCAGTATTTT. It translates to CASGGPRLSTDTQYF.

The chain joins TRBV12-3 or TRBV12-4 to TRBJ1-5; 7 bases align to TRBD1. The CDR3 has 14 amino acids. J was trimmed by 4 bases and V by 7 bases; bases with no gene match: 7. The CDR3 loop is CASTQGRGNQPQHF. CDR3 nucleotides: TGTGCCAGCACCCAGGGCAGGGGGAATCAGCCCCAGCATTTT.

This clonotype appeared many times. The chain employs TRBV5-1 and TRBJ1-1; 9 bases agree with TRBD1. Germline CDR1 is SGHRS and CDR2 is YFSETQ. Germline trimming cut 3 bases from V and 4 bases from J; bases unmatched to any gene: 4. The CDR3 is 14 amino acids. The CDR3 nucleotides read TGCGCCAGCAGCTCGACAGGGGGATCCACTGAAGCTTTCTTT. It specifies CASSSTGGSTEAFF.

This clonotype was found many times. This chain uses TRBV5-1 with TRBJ2-7; D may be TRBD2 (6 bases). The CDR3 is 19 amino acids. Germline loops: CDR1 SGHRS, CDR2 YFSETQ. V shed 4 bases and J shed 3 bases, with 29 bases lying between them. Written as DNA, the CDR3 is TGCGCCAGCAGCCCAGGATCGGCGTCTAGCGCCGTCCGGGTCTACGAGCAGTACTTC. Encoded protein: CASSPGSASSAVRVYEQYF. Combining the CDR3 with reference TRBV5-1 and TRBJ2-7 gives the whole variable domain KAGVTQTPRYLIKTRGQQVTLSCSPISGHRSVSWYQQTPGQGLQFLFEYFSETQRNKGNFPGRFSGRQFSNSRSEMNVSTLELGDSALYLCASSPGSASSAVRVYEQYFGPGTRLTVT.

This clonotype was seen ten or more times. This rearrangement joins TRBV7-2 to TRBJ2-5, with D maybe TRBD1 (5 bases). Per the germline V gene, CDR1 is SGHTA and CDR2 is FQGNSA. This CDR3 has 15 residues. Deletions cut 8 bases from V and 5 bases from J, with 21 bases between. CDR3 DNA: TGTGCCAGCTCATCTGACAGTTCCAGATCGGAGACCCAGTACTTC. Amino acid sequence: CASSSDSSRSETQYF.

This clonotype was observed many times. The V and J genes are TRBV6-1 and TRBJ2-7; no definite D call. Germline CDR1 and CDR2: MNHNS and SASEGT. V was cut by 7 bases and J by 2 bases, with 9 bases left in between. This CDR3 has 12 residues. The CDR3 sequence is CASKDGAYEQYF. DNA for the CDR3: TGTGCCAGCAAGGATGGGGCCTACGAGCAGTACTTC.

This clonotype was observed many times. The chain uses TRBV5-1 and TRBJ1-2; D call uncertain. The CDR3 extends over 12 amino acids. Between the trimmed V and J ends, which lost 4 bases and 9 bases, there was a span of 13 bases. Germline CDR1 and CDR2: SGHRS and YFSETQ. The CDR3 nucleotides read TGCGCCAGCAGCCCACCATCAGACCGCTACACCTTC. Its translation: CASSPPSDRYTF.

The gene calls are TRBV6-1 and TRBJ1-6, with a weak D call TRBD1 (5 bases). Trimming shortened V by 5 bases and J by 11 bases, and 16 bases separated the two germline ends. This CDR3 contains 14 residues. CDR1 and CDR2 from the germline V gene are MNHNS and SASEGT. CDR3 in amino acids: CASSPMRGSAPLHF. The CDR3 bases are TGTGCCAGCAGTCCTATGAGGGGTAGCGCACCCCTCCACTTT.

This clonotype was detected ten times or more. The rearrangement uses TRBV16 and TRBJ2-7, with TRBD2 identical over 8 bases. The germline CDR1 and CDR2 sequences are KGHSY and FQNENV. The length of the CDR3 is 14 residues. Trimming removed 8 bases from V and 6 bases from J; junction bases left unmatched: 12. The CDR3 loop is CASQKGAGVSEQYF. The CDR3 DNA reads TGTGCCAGCCAAAAGGGAGCGGGAGTCTCCGAGCAGTACTTC.

The chain carries TRBV28 and TRBJ1-2; no reliable D call. V was pared by 6 bases and J by 8 bases, with 16 bases between. The CDR3 has 13 amino acids. Germline CDR1 reads MDHEN; CDR2 reads SYDVKM. The CDR3 region is CASSIRTVGGYTF. As DNA, the CDR3 is TGTGCCAGCAGCATAAGGACCGTAGGCGGCTACACCTTC.

This clonotype was picked up many times. The rearrangement uses TRBV30 and TRBJ1-3, with 7 nucleotides matching TRBD1. J was trimmed by 0 bases and V by 2 bases; bases with no gene match: 4. Germline CDR1 and CDR2: GTSNPN and SVGIG (reference sequence). The CDR3 totals 15 residues. This CDR3 is CAWSNRGLSGNTIYF. DNA of the CDR3: TGTGCCTGGAGTAACAGGGGTCTCTCTGGAAACACCATATATTTT.

This clonotype came up many times. This sequence joins TRBV28 and TRBJ1-5; D unresolved. The CDR3 consists of 15 residues. Per the germline V gene, CDR1 is MDHEN and CDR2 is SYDVKM. V was clipped by 0 bases and J by 1 base, with 7 bases between them. The CDR3 nucleotides are TGTGCCAGCAGTTTATGGGGCTCGAGCAATCAGCCCCAGCATTTT. It translates to CASSLWGSSNQPQHF.

The sample holds many counts of this clonotype. J is TRBJ1-5 and V is TRBV7-8; D uncertain. The CDR3 sequence is 14 residues long. Germline V gene lookup returns CDR1 SGHVS and CDR2 FQNEAQ. The V end was cut by 5 bases, the J end by 2 bases, with 10 bases between. The CDR3 sequence is CASSLQRGNQPQHF. As DNA, the CDR3 is TGTGCCAGCAGCCTTCAGAGGGGCAATCAGCCCCAGCATTTT.

This clonotype has ten or more counts. V is TRBV10-3 and J is TRBJ1-1; 8 positions agree with TRBD1. The CDR3 has 11 residues. Germline lookup yields CDR1 ENHRY and CDR2 SYGVKD. CDR3 region: CTTMTGDRAFF. The DNA of the CDR3 is TGTACCACCATGACAGGGGATCGGGCTTTCTTT.